This entry features one T cell receptor beta chain sequence. The antigen is unknown. This specimen belongs to a study of T cell responses to AZD1222 COVID-19 vaccine. Study at large: Second-dose schedules of about 4 or about 12 weeks were combined. Study-wide results and limits: The donors showed a predominance of white British ancestry and of females, with possible underestimation of clonal diversity.

Repertoires were generated with immunoSEQ multiplex PCR, while TCRdb's copy carries only in-frame clones and drops some. The repertoire includes more than 95,000 clones, about nine tenths of them detected once, and more than 6% sits in the top ten. The CDR3 sequence is 15 residues long. The germline V gene has CDR1 MNHNY and CDR2 SVGAGI (reference sequence). The ends lost 4 bases at V and 4 bases at J; junction bases unmatched: 5. The source is an adult in good health. The chain recombines TRBV6-6 with TRBJ2-2; 8 positions agree with TRBD2. The specimen was peripheral blood, collected on day 0 of AZD1222 vaccination. The CDR3 sequence is CASSSGLAGTGELFF. DNA of the CDR3: TGTGCCAGCAGTTCGGGCCTAGCGGGCACCGGGGAGCTGTTTTTT.